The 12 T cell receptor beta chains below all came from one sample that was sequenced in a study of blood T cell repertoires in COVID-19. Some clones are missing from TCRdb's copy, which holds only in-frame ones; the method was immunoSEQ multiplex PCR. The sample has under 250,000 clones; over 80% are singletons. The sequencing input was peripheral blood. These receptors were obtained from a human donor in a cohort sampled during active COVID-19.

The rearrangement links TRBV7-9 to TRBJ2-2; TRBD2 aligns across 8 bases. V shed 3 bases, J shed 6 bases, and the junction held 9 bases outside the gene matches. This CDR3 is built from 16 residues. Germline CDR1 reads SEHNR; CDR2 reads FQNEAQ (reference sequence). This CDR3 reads CASSFSAGGLPGELFF. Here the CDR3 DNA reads TGTGCCAGCAGCTTCTCGGCGGGGGGCCTGCCCGGGGAGCTGTTTTTT.

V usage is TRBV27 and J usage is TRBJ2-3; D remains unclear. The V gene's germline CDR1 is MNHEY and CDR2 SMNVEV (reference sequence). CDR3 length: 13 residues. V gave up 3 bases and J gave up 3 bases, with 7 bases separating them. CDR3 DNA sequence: TGTGCCAGCAGTTTCCTAGTTACAGATACGCAGTATTTT. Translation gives CASSFLVTDTQYF.

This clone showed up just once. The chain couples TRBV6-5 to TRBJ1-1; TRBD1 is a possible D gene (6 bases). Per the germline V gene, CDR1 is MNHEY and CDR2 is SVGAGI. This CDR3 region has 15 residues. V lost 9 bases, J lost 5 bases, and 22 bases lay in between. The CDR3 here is CASTALTRGGTEAFF. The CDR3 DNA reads TGTGCCAGTACCGCCCTCACAAGGGGGGGTACTGAAGCTTTCTTT.

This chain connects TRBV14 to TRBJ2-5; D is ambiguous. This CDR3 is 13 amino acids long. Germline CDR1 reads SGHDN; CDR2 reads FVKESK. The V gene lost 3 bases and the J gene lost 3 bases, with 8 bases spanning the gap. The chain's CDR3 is CASSQGRKETQYF. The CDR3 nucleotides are TGTGCCAGCAGCCAGGGCAGAAAAGAGACCCAGTACTTC. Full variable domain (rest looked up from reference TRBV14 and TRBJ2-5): EAGVTQFPSHSVIEKGQTVTLRCDPISGHDNLYWYRRVMGKEIKFLLHFVKESKQDESGMPNNRFLAERTGGTYSTLKVQPAELEDSGVYFCASSQGRKETQYFGPGTRLLVL.

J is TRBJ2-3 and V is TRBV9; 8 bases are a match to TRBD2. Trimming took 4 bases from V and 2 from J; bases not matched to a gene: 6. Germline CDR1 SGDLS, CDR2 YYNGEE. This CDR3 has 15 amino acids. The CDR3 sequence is CASSPPREVTDTQYF. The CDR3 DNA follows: TGTGCCAGCAGCCCCCCGCGGGAGGTCACAGATACGCAGTATTTT.

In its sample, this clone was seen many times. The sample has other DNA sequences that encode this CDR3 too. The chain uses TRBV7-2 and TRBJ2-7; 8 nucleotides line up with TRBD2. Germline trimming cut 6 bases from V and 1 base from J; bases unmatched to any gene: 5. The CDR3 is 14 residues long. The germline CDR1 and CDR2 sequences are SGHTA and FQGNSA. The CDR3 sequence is CASSPQRESYEQYF. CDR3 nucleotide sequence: TGTGCCAGCAGTCCACAGCGGGAGTCCTACGAGCAGTACTTC.

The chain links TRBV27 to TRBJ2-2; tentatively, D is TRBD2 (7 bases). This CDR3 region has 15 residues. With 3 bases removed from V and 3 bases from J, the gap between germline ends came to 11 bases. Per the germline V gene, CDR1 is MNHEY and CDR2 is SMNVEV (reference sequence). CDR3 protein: CASSLRGGDTGELFF. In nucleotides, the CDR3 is TGTGCCAGCAGTTTGAGGGGGGGGGACACCGGGGAGCTGTTTTTT.

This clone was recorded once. The CDR3 loop is CASSLPTGTGELFF. The CDR3 DNA follows: TGTGCCAGCAGCTTGCCTACGGGCACCGGGGAGCTGTTTTTT. The chain couples TRBV5-4 to TRBJ2-2; no clear D gene. The CDR3 covers 14 residues. Trimming left V 1 base short and J 4 bases short, with 8 bases between. Germline loops: CDR1 SGHNT, CDR2 YYREEE (reference sequence).

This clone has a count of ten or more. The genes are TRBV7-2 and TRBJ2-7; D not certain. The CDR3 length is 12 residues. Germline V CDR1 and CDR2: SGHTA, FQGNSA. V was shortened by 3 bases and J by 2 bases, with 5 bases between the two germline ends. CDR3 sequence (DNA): TGTGCCAGCAGCTTTGCTACCTACGAGCAGTACTTC. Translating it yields CASSFATYEQYF.

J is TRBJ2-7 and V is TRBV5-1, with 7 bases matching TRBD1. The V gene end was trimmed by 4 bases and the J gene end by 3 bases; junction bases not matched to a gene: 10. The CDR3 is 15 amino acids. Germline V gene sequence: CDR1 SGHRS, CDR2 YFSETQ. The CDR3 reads CASSVQPGQYYEQYF. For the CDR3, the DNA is TGCGCCAGCAGCGTACAGCCGGGACAGTACTACGAGCAGTACTTC.

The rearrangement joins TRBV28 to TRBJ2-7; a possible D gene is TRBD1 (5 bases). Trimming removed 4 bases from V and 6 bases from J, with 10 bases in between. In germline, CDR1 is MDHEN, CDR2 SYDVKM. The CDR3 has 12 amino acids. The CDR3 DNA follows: TGTGCCAGCAGTTCAGGGCAGATCGAGCAGTACTTC. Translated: CASSSGQIEQYF.

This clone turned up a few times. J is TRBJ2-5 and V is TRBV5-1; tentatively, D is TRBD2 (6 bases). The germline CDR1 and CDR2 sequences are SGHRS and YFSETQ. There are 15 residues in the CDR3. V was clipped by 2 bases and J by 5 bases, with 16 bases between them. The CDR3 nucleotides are TGCGCCAGCAGCTTAACCTCGTCGGGGGTGGAGACCCAGTACTTC. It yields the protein CASSLTSSGVETQYF. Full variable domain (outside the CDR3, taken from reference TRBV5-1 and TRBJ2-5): KAGVTQTPRYLIKTRGQQVTLSCSPISGHRSVSWYQQTPGQGLQFLFEYFSETQRNKGNFPGRFSGRQFSNSRSEMNVSTLELGDSALYLCASSLTSSGVETQYFGPGTRLLVL.